Below are 21 T cell receptor beta chains sequenced from a single sample in a study of T cells in women clearing cervical HPV infection. The protocol was immunoSEQ multiplex PCR, while the TCRdb copy is restricted to in-frame clones and leaves out a portion. Recorded for this sample: some 37,000 clones. Sequencing was carried out using blood buffy coat. Receptor source: a woman between 18 and 69 years old with a cervical HPV16 infection that either progressed to CIN3+ or cleared (not recorded which).

Of note for this clone: The read ends 3 residues early relative to the CDR3; the germline J gene fills the gap. This chain uses TRBV10-1 with TRBJ2-2; D call uncertain. V dropped 10 bases and J dropped 9 bases, with 9 bases sitting between them. The CDR3 contains 10 residues. Germline CDR1 is WNHNN and CDR2 is SYGVQD (reference sequence). This CDR3 is CAILQRELFF. CDR3 bases read: TGCGCCATCCTACAGAGGGAG.

As for this clone: The read gets to within 3 residues of the CDR3 end, and the germline J gene fills in the rest. This chain connects TRBV5-1 to TRBJ1-5, with 9 bases matching TRBD1. The CDR3 spans 15 residues. V was pared by 2 bases and J by 7 bases, with 7 bases of the junction left unmatched. Looked up from germline, CDR1 is SGHRS and CDR2 is YFSETQ. The DNA read from the CDR3 is TGCGCCAGCAGCTTACAGGGGGCCTCAGAACAGCCC. Protein sequence: CASSLQGASEQP. The entire CDR3 protein reads CASSLQGASEQPQHF.

To note about this clone: The CDR3 is cut off 3 residues early in the read; its end comes from the germline J gene. The J gene is TRBJ2-1, the V gene TRBV19; 7 bases are a match to TRBD2. V shed 1 base, J shed 9 bases, and the junction held 3 bases outside the gene matches. Per the germline V gene, CDR1 is LNHDA and CDR2 is SQIVND (reference sequence). The CDR3 totals 13 residues. The CDR3: CASSIVSGGEQFF. Partial CDR3 DNA: TGTGCCAGTAGTATAGTCTCGGGGGGTGAG.

Concerning this clone itself: From the germline J gene comes the end of the CDR3, since the read stops 3 residues before it. The gene calls are TRBV5-4 and TRBJ2-3; 7 bases line up with TRBD2. Trimming at V came to 1 base and at J to 2 bases, leaving 4 bases not matched to a gene. The CDR3 is 15 amino acids. The germline V gene has CDR1 SGHNT and CDR2 YYREEE (reference sequence). CDR3 DNA (partial): TGTGCCAGCAGCTTGCGGGGGGTCACCACAGATACG. This gives the protein CASSLRGVTTDT. The whole CDR3 protein is CASSLRGVTTDTQYF.

A remark on this clone: The read comes to an end 3 residues before the CDR3 does, leaving the germline J gene to fill in the end. The rearrangement uses TRBV19 and TRBJ2-7, with TRBD2 matching 12 bases. V was pared by 5 bases and J by 3 bases, with 11 bases of the junction left unmatched. Germline CDR1 LNHDA, CDR2 SQIVND (reference sequence). This CDR3 is 17 amino acids long. The CDR3 spells CASSPWTSGAPRYEQYF. The part of the CDR3 DNA that was read is TGTGCCAGTAGTCCGTGGACTAGCGGGGCCCCTCGCTACGAG.

Points on this clone: The read ends 3 residues shy of where the CDR3 ends; the end is completed using the germline J gene. The rearrangement links TRBV11-2 to TRBJ1-6; D perhaps matches TRBD1 (6 bases). CDR3 size: 15 residues. The germline gives CDR1 SGHAT, CDR2 FQNNGV. Deletions cut 5 bases from V and 7 bases from J, with 15 bases between. CDR3 in amino acids: CASSEQAGVNSPLHF. The CDR3 DNA, read in part, is TGTGCCAGCAGCGAACAAGCAGGGGTAAATTCACCC.

Regarding this clone: The read ends 3 residues shy of where the CDR3 ends; the end is completed using the germline J gene. The chain employs TRBV7-6 and TRBJ2-3; TRBD2 matches 9 bases. The CDR3 extends over 15 amino acids. Germline V gene data show CDR1 as SGHVS and CDR2 as FNYEAQ. The ends lost 4 bases at V and 0 bases at J; junction bases unmatched: 2. The CDR3 protein is CASSWAGGSTDTQYF. The CDR3 bases that were read are TGTGCCAGCAGCTGGGCGGGGGGGAGCACAGATACG. The complete variable domain, with remaining parts taken from reference TRBV7-6 and TRBJ2-3, reads GAGVSQSPRYKVTKRGQDVALRCDPISGHVSLYWYRQALGQGPEFLTYFNYEAQQDKSGLPNDRFSAERPEGSISTLTIQRTEQRDSAMYRCASSWAGGSTDTQYFGPGTRLTVL.

Note on this clone: The DNA ends 3 residues before the CDR3 does, and the rest of the CDR3 is filled in from the germline J gene. The V call is TRBV7-2, the J call TRBJ2-7; D might be TRBD1 (6 bases). The germline V and J ends were trimmed by 4 bases and 2 bases, with 15 bases remaining between them. CDR1 and CDR2 from the germline V gene are SGHTA and FQGNSA. The CDR3 totals 15 residues. CDR3 bases read: TGTGCCAGCAGCTCCCAGGGGCACGGGGCCTACGAG. Amino acids: CASSSQGHGAYE. The full CDR3 sequence reads CASSSQGHGAYEQYF.

As for this clone: Read coverage stops 3 residues before the CDR3 terminus; the germline J gene supplies the remainder. The chain uses TRBV5-1 and TRBJ1-4; tentative D call: TRBD1 (5 bases). Per germline, CDR1 SGHRS and CDR2 YFSETQ. The CDR3 consists of 14 residues. The ends were cut back, 4 bases at V and 7 bases at J, with 14 bases in the middle. The covered CDR3 bases are TGCGCCAGCAGCATGGGACTATCCGGTGAAAAA. Amino acid sequence: CASSMGLSGEK. The whole CDR3 reads CASSMGLSGEKLFF.

Concerning this clone itself: The read falls 3 residues short of the CDR3 end, and the missing part is taken from the germline J gene. The rearrangement joins TRBV19 to TRBJ2-5, with 7 bases aligning to TRBD1. There are 14 residues in the CDR3. Looked up from germline, CDR1 is LNHDA and CDR2 is SQIVND (reference sequence). V trimming: 3 bases; J trimming: 1 base; junction bases outside the gene matches: 2. The chain's CDR3 is CASSMTGTQETQYF. The sequenced CDR3 bases are TGTGCCAGTAGTATGACAGGGACCCAAGAGACC.

Concerning this clone itself: The read halts 3 residues ahead of the CDR3 end, with the missing end drawn from the germline J gene. The chain is built from TRBV19 and TRBJ2-5; D is perhaps TRBD2 (5 bases). CDR3 length equals 17 residues. V lost 1 base and J lost 0, with 15 bases in between. CDR1 LNHDA and CDR2 SQIVND come from the germline V gene (reference sequence). CDR3 bases read: TGTGCCAGTAGTATAGCGGACGGGCTAGCCGACCAAGAGACC. Translated: CASSIADGLADQET. The whole CDR3 reads CASSIADGLADQETQYF.

Remarks on this clone: The sequenced fragment ends 3 residues before the CDR3 boundary, so the rest is inferred from the germline J gene. The chain employs TRBV5-4 and TRBJ2-5, with D possibly being TRBD2 (6 bases). CDR3 length: 14 amino acids. The V end lost 0 bases, the J end lost 3 bases, and 9 bases lay between the germline ends. CDR1 is SGHNT, CDR2 YYREEE, per germline (reference sequence). The covered CDR3 bases are TGTGCCAGCAGCTTGGGATGGGGGGAAGAGACC. It encodes CASSLGWGEET. The entire CDR3 reads CASSLGWGEETQYF.

For this clone: The read halts 3 residues ahead of the CDR3 end, with the missing end drawn from the germline J gene. The gene calls are TRBV18 and TRBJ2-7; maybe TRBD2 (6 bases). The germline CDR1 and CDR2 sequences are KGHSH and LQKENI. CDR3 length equals 15 residues. The germline V and J ends were trimmed by 5 bases and 0 bases, with 14 bases remaining between them. This CDR3 is CASSSTGGNSYEQYF. CDR3 DNA, as far as it was read: TGTGCCAGCTCATCTACCGGGGGAAACTCCTACGAG.

Comment on this clone: The read comes to an end 3 residues before the CDR3 does, leaving the germline J gene to fill in the end. V and J are TRBV20-1 and TRBJ1-6, with TRBD1 as a possible D gene (5 bases). The CDR3 is made up of 16 amino acids. The V end was cut by 4 bases, the J end by 3 bases, with 16 bases between. The germline gives CDR1 DFQATT, CDR2 SNEGSKA (reference sequence). The DNA read from the CDR3 is TGCAGTGCTACCACACCTGAAGGGGACTATAATTCACCC. Protein product: CSATTPEGDYNSP. The complete CDR3 sequence is CSATTPEGDYNSPLHF.

Note on this clone: The sequence runs out 3 residues before the end of the CDR3; the remainder is reconstructed from the germline J gene. The J gene is TRBJ2-3, the V gene TRBV4-2, with 9 positions matching TRBD2. Germline-derived CDR1 and CDR2 are LGHNA and YNFKEQ. The junction had 13 bases not matched to a gene; V was cut back by 2 bases and J by 4 bases. This CDR3 is built from 18 residues. The sequenced part of the CDR3 DNA is TGTGCCAGCAGCCAACTAACGGCGGGAGGGAGGGTGGCAGATACG. It codes for CASSQLTAGGRVADT. The entire CDR3 protein reads CASSQLTAGGRVADTQYF.

As concerns this clone: Sequencing ends 3 residues short of the CDR3 end; the germline J gene provides the rest. The chain couples TRBV20-1 to TRBJ2-3, with 9 bases lining up with TRBD1. Per the germline V gene, CDR1 is DFQATT and CDR2 is SNEGSKA (reference sequence). The ends lost 2 bases at V and 2 bases at J; junction bases unmatched: 8. This CDR3 contains 16 residues. The CDR3 is CSARSPGTGHTDTQYF. The part of the CDR3 DNA that was read is TGCAGTGCTAGATCCCCCGGGACAGGGCACACAGATACG.

As for this clone: The read ends 3 residues before the CDR3 terminus; that terminus is restored from the germline J gene. V usage is TRBV19 and J usage is TRBJ2-3; the match to TRBD2 covers 8 bases. Germline V CDR1 and CDR2: LNHDA, SQIVND (reference sequence). The CDR3 consists of 14 residues. J gave up 1 base and V 5 bases, and 2 bases lay outside the gene matches. CDR3 loop: CASSPGGGTDTQYF. The covered CDR3 bases are TGTGCCAGTAGTCCCGGGGGGGGCACAGATACG.

In the case of this clone: The CDR3 end lies 3 residues beyond the end of the read and is filled in from the germline J gene. V and J are TRBV7-9 and TRBJ2-1; TRBD2 matches 10 bases. V was clipped by 2 bases and J by 5 bases; unmatched bases: 3. CDR3 size: 15 residues. Germline CDR1 SEHNR, CDR2 FQNEAQ (reference sequence). The CDR3 sequence: CASSLRTSGNNEQFF. The sequenced part of the CDR3 DNA is TGTGCCAGCAGCTTACGTACTAGCGGGAACAATGAG.

CDR3 DNA (partial): TGTGCCAGCAGGCGGGGGCGGCGGACTAGCACAGATACG. Amino acid sequence: CASRRGRRTSTDT. Given in full, the CDR3 is CASRRGRRTSTDTQYF. The chain combines TRBV2 with TRBJ2-3, with D possibly TRBD2 on 7 matching bases. From the germline J gene comes the end of the CDR3, since the read stops 3 residues before it. This CDR3 is built from 16 residues. Trimming shortened V by 6 bases and J by 0 bases, and 16 bases separated the two germline ends. The germline gives CDR1 SNHLY, CDR2 FYNNEI. The full variable domain, completed using reference TRBV2 and TRBJ2-3, is EPEVTQTPSHQVTQMGQEVILRCVPISNHLYFYWYRQILGQKVEFLVSFYNNEISEKSEIFDDQFSVERPDGSNFTLKIRSTKLEDSAMYFCASRRGRRTSTDTQYFGPGTRLTVL.

With respect to this clone: Relative to the germline gene, one junction end is altered; a read error may explain this. The CDR3 is cut off 3 residues early in the read; its end comes from the germline J gene. This rearrangement joins TRBV4-2 to TRBJ2-1; D uncertain. The CDR3 contains 14 residues. Looked up from germline, CDR1 is LGHNA and CDR2 is YNFKEQ. CDR3: CASSQDRYNNEQFF. The covered CDR3 bases are TGCGCCAGCAGCCAAGACCGCTATAACAATGAG.

The sequenced CDR3 bases are TGTGCCATCAGTGCTAAAGGGGGAATTAATGAAAAA. Amino acid sequence: CAISAKGGINEK. The whole CDR3 is CAISAKGGINEKLFF. J is TRBJ1-4 and V is TRBV10-3, with TRBD1 as a possible D gene (6 bases). The missing CDR3 end, 3 residues past where the read stops, is filled in from the germline J gene. V was pared by 4 bases and J by 4 bases, with 13 bases between. CDR3 length equals 15 residues. Per germline, CDR1 ENHRY and CDR2 SYGVKD.